Sequencing of this T cell receptor (beta chain) was carried out in a study of T cell repertoires in cytomegalovirus infection. Study context: The public TCR beta signatures pointed to both CMV infection and matching HLA type.

One entry per CDR3 protein results from TCRdb running MiXCR on the reads. Here the sample spans about half a million distinct CDR3 sequences, 30% to 35% being singletons. This clonotype was seen a handful of times. Its antigen remains unidentified. Findings of the study overall: CMV-specific TCR beta clonotypes restricted by HLA-C were the ones dominating the ex vivo response.

The CDR3 contains 14 residues. Germline V gene data show CDR1 as MNHEY and CDR2 as SVGEGT. Trimming removed 6 bases from V and 6 bases from J, with 15 bases in between. This material consisted of cultured PBMCs, taken from culture after CMV antigen stimulation. The V call is TRBV6-2 or TRBV6-3, the J call TRBJ1-5; tentatively, D is TRBD1 (6 bases). The clonotype was recovered from a human donor in good health (CMV status not recorded). Some clones in this sample may be carry-over from other donors' samples. CDR3 in amino acids: CASSFYRVVQPQHF. CDR3 nucleotide sequence: TGTGCCAGCAGCTTTTACAGGGTGGTTCAGCCCCAGCATTTT.